The T cell receptor beta chain under discussion was sequenced for a study of beta chain features in type 1 diabetes. Study observations and caveats: For patients and controls alike, PCR might favor shorter templates to the same degree. Among all four CD4+ subsets, Type 1 diabetes patients had TCRB CDR3s that were moderately but significantly shorter. In the patient group, naive, central memory and Treg TCRB repertoires seemed more alike than in the healthy donor group.

CD45RO/CCR7/CD25/CD127/CD95/CD27 staining was used to isolate CD4+ naive, central memory, regulatory and stem cell-like memory cells by sorting. Sorting produced populations that all topped 98% purity. CDR3 length equals 13 residues. Germline V gene lookup returns CDR1 SEHNR and CDR2 FQNEAQ (reference sequence). V gave up 5 bases and J gave up 1 base, with 8 bases separating them. All of the isolated RNA was reverse transcribed, so expressed TCRB transcripts were sequenced. Produced via immunoSEQ multiplex PCR; TCRdb's table is partial and in-frame only. The table lists approximately 170,000 clones, approximately 8.1% of them singletons. To note about this clone: What it binds is not known.

Material for sequencing was central memory CD4+ T cells from blood. The chain links TRBV7-9 to TRBJ1-1, with D maybe TRBD1 (5 bases). This clonotype was obtained from a man in his late teens or twenties with type 1 diabetes. In nucleotides, the CDR3 is TGTGCCAGCAGCCCCACAGGGAACACTGAAGCTTTCTTT. Translated: CASSPTGNTEAFF.